The 17 T cell receptor beta chains listed next were all sequenced from one sample in a study of cytomegalovirus exposure and HLA in healthy donors. The primer mix had 60 Vbeta and 13 Jbeta primers. The assay was immunoSEQ multiplex PCR, and TCRdb's table has in-frame clones only and misses some. The table shows 130,000 or so clones, with approximately 80% occurring only once. What was sequenced was PBMCs. These receptors came from a male donor in good health and CMV-seropositive.

This clone was seen once. The CDR3 DNA is TGTGCCAGTCGCCCGCGGGACAGGGTCTCTGGGGCCAACGTCCTGACTTTC. Encoded protein: CASRPRDRVSGANVLTF. The V and J genes are TRBV19 and TRBJ2-6, with TRBD1 identical over 9 bases. Germline CDR1 reads LNHDA; CDR2 reads SQIVND (reference sequence). With V trimmed by 8 bases and J by 0 bases, 8 bases remained unmatched. The CDR3 length is 17 residues.

This chain links TRBV2 with TRBJ1-5, with D unclear. The V gene's germline CDR1 is SNHLY and CDR2 FYNNEI. The CDR3 has 15 residues. V lost 4 bases, J lost 1 base, and 11 bases lay in between. CDR3 protein: CASSGGKGSNQPQHF. Here the CDR3 DNA reads TGTGCCAGCAGTGGAGGGAAGGGAAGCAATCAGCCCCAGCATTTT.

V is TRBV28 and J is TRBJ1-5, with 9 bases lining up with TRBD1. Germline V gene data show CDR1 as MDHEN and CDR2 as SYDVKM. V was clipped by 5 bases and J by 1 base; unmatched bases: 12. This CDR3 is built from 18 residues. The CDR3 DNA follows: TGTGCCAGCAGTCTGACCGGGACAGGGTACGTGAGCAATCAGCCCCAGCATTTT. This gives the protein CASSLTGTGYVSNQPQHF.

The chain carries TRBV5-6 and TRBJ2-7; 11 bases match TRBD1. With V trimmed by 6 bases and J by 3 bases, 2 bases remained unmatched. CDR1 and CDR2 from the germline V gene are SGHDT and YYEEEE. The CDR3 consists of 13 residues. This CDR3 reads CASTDRGLYEQYF. For the CDR3, the DNA is TGTGCCAGCACGGACAGGGGGCTCTACGAGCAGTACTTC.

The chain has TRBV5-1 and TRBJ1-2; the D gene is possibly TRBD1 (5 bases). Germline CDR1 SGHRS, CDR2 YFSETQ. Deletions cut 2 bases from V and 6 bases from J, with 11 bases between. The CDR3 is 13 residues long. The CDR3 sequence: CASSFQGTDGYTF. CDR3 sequence (DNA): TGCGCCAGCAGCTTTCAGGGCACGGATGGCTACACCTTC.

The gene calls are TRBV19 and TRBJ1-2; no reliable D call. The V gene's germline CDR1 is LNHDA and CDR2 SQIVND (reference sequence). CDR3 length: 11 residues. V lost 3 bases, J lost 6 bases, and 5 bases lay in between. The CDR3: CASSMRDGYTF. The CDR3 region has the DNA TGTGCCAGTAGTATGAGAGATGGCTACACCTTC.

The chain employs TRBV7-9 and TRBJ1-2, with TRBD1 as a possible D gene (5 bases). Germline lookup yields CDR1 SEHNR and CDR2 FQNEAQ (reference sequence). Trimming cost V 5 bases and J 5 bases, with 18 bases left between them. This CDR3 has 15 amino acids. Here the CDR3 DNA reads TGTGCCAGCAGCCTCGATGGGGGGTTAACTTATGGCTACACCTTC. Its protein product is CASSLDGGLTYGYTF.

The genes are TRBV6-5 and TRBJ2-5; 10 bases align to TRBD2. Per the germline V gene, CDR1 is MNHEY and CDR2 is SVGAGI. The CDR3 contains 15 residues. After removal of 6 bases from V and 4 bases from J, the junction contained 8 bases not matched to a gene. The DNA of the CDR3 is TGTGCCAGCAGCCACGGACTAGCGGTTAGAGAGACCCAGTACTTC. The encoded protein is CASSHGLAVRETQYF.

This chain uses TRBV7-2 with TRBJ2-7; 7 nucleotides agree with TRBD1. Germline V CDR1 and CDR2: SGHTA, FQGNSA. This CDR3 is 14 amino acids long. With V trimmed by 1 base and J by 6 bases, 6 bases remained unmatched. CDR3 region: CASSLGRGSTEQYF. CDR3 coding DNA: TGTGCCAGCAGCTTAGGCAGGGGGTCAACCGAGCAGTACTTC. Looking up the rest from reference TRBV7-2 and TRBJ2-7 gives the full variable domain: GAGVSQSPSNKVTEKGKDVELRCDPISGHTALYWYRQSLGQGLEFLIYFQGNSAPDKSGLPSDRFSAERTGGSVSTLTIQRTQQEDSAVYLCASSLGRGSTEQYFGPGTRLTVT.

This clone was seen only a few times. CDR3 nucleotide sequence: TGTGCCAGCAGTGAAGCGCTCTCCAGGGTTGGCTACACCTTC. Its translation is CASSEALSRVGYTF. The chain carries TRBV2 and TRBJ1-2; maybe TRBD1 (5 bases). CDR3 length: 14 residues. CDR1 and CDR2 from the germline V gene are SNHLY and FYNNEI. V lost 0 bases to trimming and J lost 7 bases, with 12 bases between them.

The chain links TRBV27 to TRBJ1-1; perhaps TRBD1 as D (5 bases). V was trimmed by 4 bases and J by 4 bases, leaving 13 bases between them. CDR1 is MNHEY, CDR2 SMNVEV, per germline (reference sequence). The CDR3 spans 14 residues. The CDR3 DNA is TGTGCCAGCAGTTATCAGGGAGGGGTCACTGAAGCTTTCTTT. The encoded protein is CASSYQGGVTEAFF.

A word on this clone: Mismatch with germline at one junction end may stem from a read error. This chain links TRBV7-9 with TRBJ2-5, with 10 bases fitting TRBD2. The CDR3 is 15 residues long. The V gene's germline CDR1 is SEHNR and CDR2 FQNEAQ (reference sequence). The CDR3 sequence: CSSSSSGGYQETQYF. CDR3 nucleotides: TGTTCCAGCAGCTCTAGCGGGGGATACCAAGAGACCCAGTACTTC.

The rearrangement links TRBV6-5 to TRBJ2-2; 7 bases are a match to TRBD2. V was clipped by 6 bases and J by 4 bases; unmatched bases: 8. Germline CDR1 and CDR2: MNHEY and SVGAGI. The CDR3 length is 15 residues. This chain's CDR3 is CASRQGLVITGELFF. CDR3 bases: TGTGCCAGCAGACAAGGACTAGTCATCACCGGGGAGCTGTTTTTT.

The genes are TRBV14 and TRBJ2-5, with 8 nucleotides matching TRBD2. Per germline, CDR1 SGHDN and CDR2 FVKESK. V gave up 1 base and J gave up 4 bases; unmatched junction bases: 8. The CDR3 is 16 residues long. The CDR3 region has the DNA TGTGCCAGCAGCCAAGTAAGGGTAGCGGGGCGAGAGACCCAGTACTTC. Translating it yields CASSQVRVAGRETQYF.

The CDR3 DNA sequence: TGTGCCAGCTCACCATCTACATTTCAGGTCGCGCACACCTTC. Its protein is CASSPSTFQVAHTF. V and J are TRBV18 and TRBJ1-2, with D hard to call. Germline CDR1 and CDR2: KGHSH and LQKENI. The germline V and J ends were trimmed by 2 bases and 12 bases, with 19 bases remaining between them. The CDR3 spans 14 residues.

The genes are TRBV5-4 and TRBJ2-5, with no clear D. The V end was cut by 0 bases, the J end by 3 bases, with 3 bases between. Per germline, CDR1 SGHNT and CDR2 YYREEE (reference sequence). This CDR3 region has 12 residues. CDR3 residues: CASSLVEETQYF. The CDR3 DNA reads as TGTGCCAGCAGCTTGGTCGAAGAGACCCAGTACTTC.

The rearrangement links TRBV5-4 to TRBJ1-2; 9 bases match TRBD1. Trimming at V came to 4 bases and at J to 7 bases, leaving 8 bases not matched to a gene. CDR1 and CDR2 from the germline V gene are SGHNT and YYREEE (reference sequence). The CDR3 spans 14 residues. The CDR3 loop reads CASSRRDRDVGYTF. The DNA of the CDR3 is TGTGCCAGCAGCCGCCGGGACAGGGATGTTGGCTACACCTTC.